This T cell receptor beta chain comes out of a study of blood T cells in healthy people across ages. Study findings and constraints: Naive CD4+ cell counts and diversity both ran higher in long-lived than in aged donors.

This CDR3 has 13 residues. CDR1 is SGHTA, CDR2 FQGNSA, per germline. V lost 6 bases, J lost 7 bases, and 8 bases stayed unmatched. Remarks on this clonotype: Antigen unknown.

With a J-beta primer mix and a sample-barcoded 5' primer, a second PCR ran about 7 to 12 cycles. TCRdb re-analysed the 5' RACE reads in MiXCR, keeping a single row per CDR3 protein. There are 1.5 million to 2 million distinct CDR3 sequences in the sample; around 40% occur only once, and 20% to 25% lies in the top ten. This TCR came from a human donor in good health. V usage is TRBV7-2 and J usage is TRBJ1-2; 7 bases fit TRBD1. Material for sequencing was blood. This chain's CDR3 is CASRAAGGGGYTF. CDR3 bases: TGTGCCAGCAGGGCCGCAGGGGGTGGTGGCTACACCTTC.